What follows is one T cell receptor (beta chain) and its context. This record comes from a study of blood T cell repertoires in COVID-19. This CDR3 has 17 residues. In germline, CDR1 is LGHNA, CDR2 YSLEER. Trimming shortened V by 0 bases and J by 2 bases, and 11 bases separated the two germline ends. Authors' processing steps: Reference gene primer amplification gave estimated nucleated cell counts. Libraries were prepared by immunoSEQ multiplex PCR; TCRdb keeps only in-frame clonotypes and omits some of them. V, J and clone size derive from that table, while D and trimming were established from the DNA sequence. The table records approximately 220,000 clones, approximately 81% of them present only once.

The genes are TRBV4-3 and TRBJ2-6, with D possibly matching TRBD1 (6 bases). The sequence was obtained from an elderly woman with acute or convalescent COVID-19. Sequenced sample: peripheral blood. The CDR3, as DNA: TGCGCCAGCAGCCAAGACTGGACAGTGGCTGGGGCCAACGTCCTGACTTTC. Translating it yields CASSQDWTVAGANVLTF.